These T cell receptor beta chains were read from a single sample in a study of control samples from healthy donors and cancer patients. Data came from immunoSEQ multiplex PCR; TCRdb stores just in-frame clones and leaves some out. The repertoire holds approximately 80,000 clones, with 70% to 90% as singletons. Sequencing was performed on blood. Receptors were obtained from a woman in her fifties or sixties in good health. CDR3s leave out the opening cysteine and the closing phenylalanine or tryptophan.

v_gene: TRBV3-1/TRBV3-2
CDR3aa: ASSPGTAGTGELF

v_gene: TRBV27
CDR3aa: ASSSVTGANQAVQF

v_gene: TRBV5-6
CDR3aa: ASSGTGVGEKLF

v_gene: TRBV30
CDR3aa: AWSEGGSNYGYT

v_gene: TRBV30
CDR3aa: AWSSSGNTIY

v_gene: TRBV3-1/TRBV3-2
CDR3aa: ASSQGDRYFSTDTQY

v_gene: TRBV19
CDR3aa: ASSYQGRGQPQH

v_gene: TRBV5-5
CDR3aa: ASSQGVSEAF

v_gene: TRBV3-1/TRBV3-2
CDR3aa: ASSQEPYGYT

v_gene: TRBV7-8
CDR3aa: ASSLSPNSPLH

v_gene: TRBV5-1
CDR3aa: ASSWGPLTGDTGELF

v_gene: TRBV7-9
CDR3aa: ASSLVGATNEKLF

v_gene: TRBV19
CDR3aa: ATDDPSKTEAF

v_gene: TRBV7-9
CDR3aa: ASSLASPTEAF